This T cell receptor (beta chain) was found in a study of blood T cell repertoires in COVID-19 (dated by TCRdb to 2020 to 2021). Background on the whole study: Samples covering the acute and convalescent phases of COVID-19 were provided by collaborators in the United States, Italy and Spain. Where available, HLA class I and class II types were obtained from metadata supplied by the sample provider rather than from assay-based typing. The samples were drawn from two sources: the first 160 participants of the ongoing ImmuneRACE study, and about 1,300 subjects contributed by 6 global collaborators. The repertoires were released in a freely available public database intended as a resource for research on the immune response to SARS-CoV-2. Nearly every sample came with metadata listing a de-identified subject ID, COVID-19 status, age in years and sex. Subjects who had been exposed to COVID-19, were actively infected with it, or had recovered from it provided the deeply sampled blood TCRbeta repertoires that made up the dataset. The material from the prospective study consisted of cDNA or gDNA derived from T cells, B-cell-depleted T cells, or PBMCs. Broader findings and caveats from the paper: How much clinical and demographic metadata was included differed by source and by participant, and the metadata was provided uncurated.

V ends up 1 base short and J 7 bases short, with an unmatched junction base count of 4. The CDR3 sequence holds 14 residues, the cysteine and phenylalanine included. The DNA shown is the 42-base CDR3, in frame from base 1. CDR1 and CDR2 were assigned from the germline V gene as SGHRS and YFSETQ. TCRbeta CDR3 regions were amplified from genomic DNA by means of the immunoSEQ Assay, a bias-controlled multiplex PCR. From the authors' description of their analysis: The number of nucleated cells in each sample was estimated from the amplification of reference gene primers within the assay. To quantify the absolute abundance of each unique TCRbeta CDR3 rearrangement, sequence reads were collapsed and filtered. For each sample, productive Simpson clonality was calculated as the square root of Simpson's diversity index across productive rearrangements. In TCRdb, the immuneACCESS table is reduced to in-frame sequences with V and J assigned. These tables do not hold every clone; where another copy was compared, an unresolved V gene accounts for under half, and the others remain unexplained. V and J calls and clone size are given by that table; D and trimming were obtained from the DNA. A total of more than 250,000 clones appear in this sample, roughly 86% of them only once. 1.5% to 2% of the sample is held by the ten biggest clonotypes.

The collaborating institutions used their own protocols to collect whole blood in K2EDTA tubes. For TCRbeta analysis, collaborators shipped samples as frozen whole blood, isolated PBMCs, or DNA extracted from either of those sample types. Comment on this clone: What antigen it recognizes has not been identified. Per-nucleotide qualities are absent, and no much larger clonotype sits a single base away.

The V and J genes are TRBV5-1 and TRBJ2-1; the junction holds 8 bases that match TRBD2. The source material was peripheral blood. This clonotype was sampled from a woman between 50 and 59 years old with acute or convalescent COVID-19. CDR3 region: CASSLRAGVNEQFF. The nucleotide sequence is given as TGCGCCAGCAGCTTGAGAGCGGGAGTGAATGAGCAGTTCTTC.